This TCR beta chain was sequenced for a study of blood T cell repertoires in COVID-19. While infection was still active, Seattle patients were enrolled and then followed longitudinally. V shed 2 bases and J shed 9 bases, with 11 bases lying between them. CDR3 length: 13 amino acids. CDR1 and CDR2 (germline): MDHEN, SYDVKM. The protocol was immunoSEQ multiplex PCR, while the TCRdb copy is restricted to in-frame clones and leaves out a portion. The profile shows roughly 180,000 clones, around 80% of them singletons. The gene calls are TRBV28 and TRBJ2-1, with a tentative D call TRBD1 (7 bases). Sequencing used peripheral blood. The TCR comes from a woman older than 75 with COVID-19, enrolled during active disease. The CDR3 sequence: CASSLGGGGEQFF. CDR3 coding DNA: TGTGCCAGCAGTTTAGGAGGGGGCGGTGAGCAGTTCTTC.